The source of this TCR beta chain is a study of blood T cell repertoires in COVID-19. Repertoires were generated with immunoSEQ multiplex PCR, while TCRdb's copy carries only in-frame clones and drops some. The sample includes 95,000 to 150,000 clones, approximately 87% of them seen just once. CDR3 length: 16 residues. V shed 2 bases, J shed 6 bases, and the junction held 9 bases outside the gene matches. CDR1 is LGHDT, CDR2 YNNKEL, per germline (reference sequence). The TCR sequence derives from a man aged 50 or older with acute or convalescent COVID-19. Specimen: peripheral blood. The V gene is TRBV3-1 (or the pseudogene TRBV3-2), the J gene TRBJ2-1; TRBD2 matches at 8 bases. CDR3 loop: CASSQPSGRVANEQFF. For the CDR3, the DNA is TGTGCCAGCAGCCAACCGAGCGGGAGAGTCGCCAATGAGCAGTTCTTC.